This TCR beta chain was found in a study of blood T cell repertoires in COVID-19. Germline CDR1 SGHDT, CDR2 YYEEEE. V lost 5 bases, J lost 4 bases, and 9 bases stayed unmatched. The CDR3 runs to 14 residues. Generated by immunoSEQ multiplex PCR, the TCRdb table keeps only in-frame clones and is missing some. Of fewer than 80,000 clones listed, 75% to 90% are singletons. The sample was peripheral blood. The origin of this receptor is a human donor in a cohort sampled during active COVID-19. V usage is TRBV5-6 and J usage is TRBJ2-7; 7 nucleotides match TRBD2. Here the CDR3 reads CASRKSLGGYEQYF. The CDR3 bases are TGTGCCAGCAGGAAAAGTTTGGGGGGGTACGAGCAGTACTTC.